This TCR beta chain is from a study of B cell selection in AIRE deficiency. Original methodology: Roughly 59,000 patient and some 97,000 healthy donor TCRbeta sequences came from Tregs. TCRdb keeps only in-frame clones here, not all; method: immunoSEQ multiplex PCR. The V and J calls and clone size come from that table; D and trimming were worked out from the DNA. Seen here are 20,000 or so clones, about 93% observed once, and the top ten hold approximately 1.4%. In regard to this clone: Its antigen is not known.

The CDR3 runs 15 residues. Trimming took off 2 bases at V and 0 bases at J, with 10 bases between the two ends. From germline, CDR1 is SGHVS and CDR2 FNYEAQ. Regulatory T cells were sorted as CD4+CD25hiCD127low/negative cells. Healthy unrelated donors supplied the control samples. Study-level points and caveats: TCRbeta-only data showed roughly 35% of shared healthy Treg sequences in healthy Tconv.

Sequenced material: CD4+CD25+ Tregs sorted from PBMCs. This receptor was taken from a human donor in good health. This chain connects TRBV7-6 to TRBJ1-2; D unresolved. The DNA for the CDR3 is TGTGCCAGCAGCTTAAGTCACGGGTCTAACTATGGCTACACCTTC. It encodes CASSLSHGSNYGYTF.